Listed below are T cell receptor beta chains from one sample, sequenced in a study of CXCR3-negative and CXCR3-positive naive CD8 T cells. TCRdb reprocessed the 5' RACE reads and reports one entry per CDR3 protein, with no DNA. The sample spans 150,000 to 180,000 distinct CDR3 sequences; the ten largest clones claim under 0.5%. The source material was naive CXCR3+ CD8+ T cells from blood. The origin of the receptors is a human donor in good health. Some clones in this sample may be carry-over from other donors' samples. Both conserved end residues are part of each CDR3. Each record gives: V gene, J gene, CDR3 protein.

TRBV6-5,TRBJ1-4,CASSSDLSLGVEKLFF
TRBV6-6,TRBJ1-2,CASTVGEYYGCTF
TRBV7-9,TRBJ2-3,CASSLPALRQLGTDTQYF
TRBV6-2/TRBV6-3,TRBJ2-4,CASNYRDRQDIQYF
TRBV30,TRBJ2-5,CAWNPAGGPAETQYF
TRBV2,TRBJ1-1,CASTGFGDTEAFF
TRBV6-5,TRBJ2-3,CASSYSPGAFTDTQYF
TRBV7-6,TRBJ2-2,CASLRPTGELFF
TRBV5-1,TRBJ2-7,CASSRSGTASYEQYF
TRBV21-1,TRBJ2-1,CATTSRSSYNEQFF
TRBV4-2,TRBJ1-4,CASSQLPPAQGAPTNEKLFF
TRBV29-1,TRBJ1-1,CSVEWGTEAFF
TRBV4-1,TRBJ2-1,CASRLLAGAYNEQFF
TRBV4-3,TRBJ2-7,CASSLSPTSSYEQYF
TRBV3-1,TRBJ1-4,CASSQRSLNEKLFF
TRBV29-1,TRBJ2-4,CSTRTGRDIQYF
TRBV6-2/TRBV6-3,TRBJ2-3,CASSETTSRRDTQYF
TRBV7-9,TRBJ2-1,CASSGTSGRQKEQFF
TRBV4-3,TRBJ2-3,CASSQDRDTRWSTDTQYF
TRBV4-3,TRBJ1-4,CASSQETTGGDEKLFF
TRBV10-3,TRBJ1-3,CAISETTENTIYF
TRBV29-1,TRBJ1-2,CSVETGVYGYTF
TRBV7-3,TRBJ2-3,CASSLGPRADTQYF
TRBV28,TRBJ1-1,CASSLGTGLNTEAFF
TRBV4-2,TRBJ2-7,CASSQGPVGQGSSYEQYF
TRBV25-1,TRBJ1-1,CASSEWGVGGGVTEAFF
TRBV14,TRBJ2-5,CASSPGLAGTQETQYF
TRBV6-5,TRBJ2-2,CASSSATGTNTGELFF
TRBV2,TRBJ1-2,CASSEGGGAYGYTF
TRBV20-1,TRBJ2-2,CSAAPGRFTDTGELFF
TRBV7-9,TRBJ1-3,CASSLALTVSQDTIYF
TRBV5-1,TRBJ2-7,CASSPLPGQAYEQYF
TRBV4-2,TRBJ1-6,CASSLLGRVESPLHF
TRBV4-1,TRBJ2-3,CASSSRQDPRTDTQYF
TRBV7-7,TRBJ2-3,CASSLGQGSTDTQYF
TRBV5-5,TRBJ1-2,CASSLDPDRGLFTTF
TRBV7-9,TRBJ2-1,CASSLGSGGGAYQFF
TRBV25-1,TRBJ2-1,CASSHTSNEQFF
TRBV7-3,TRBJ2-1,CASSSSGTSVEFPDYNEQFF
TRBV7-3,TRBJ2-2,CASSLTGGYRELFF
TRBV5-1,TRBJ1-1,CASSSGQAMNTEAFF
TRBV4-1,TRBJ2-1,CASSQVAPLLDPYNEQFF
TRBV24-1,TRBJ2-5,CATSDPPSSGLETQYF
TRBV29-1,TRBJ2-7,CSVEGYDRGLSYEQYF
TRBV4-3,TRBJ1-5,CASSQARTGNQPQHF
TRBV6-5,TRBJ2-4,CASKGYKNIQYF
TRBV7-9,TRBJ2-7,CASSFLGSTYEQYF
TRBV13,TRBJ2-5,CASSRVRETQYF
TRBV12-3/TRBV12-4,TRBJ2-1,CASSFPGTDNEQFF
TRBV5-1,TRBJ2-7,CASSLEQAYEQYF
TRBV11-2,TRBJ2-1,CASSSKGLHEQFF
TRBV29-1,TRBJ1-1,CSVEVGAFTEAFF
TRBV28,TRBJ2-1,CASSLLAGLDNEQFF
TRBV7-2,TRBJ2-5,CASSSGTGRKETQYF
TRBV27,TRBJ2-1,CASSFYPGGNGEQFF